This T cell receptor beta chain comes out of a study of control samples from healthy donors and cancer patients (dated by TCRdb to 2020 to 2021). Preparation of the library involved the immunoSEQ multiplex PCR assay. Here the immuneACCESS table is served through TCRdb, limited to in-frame sequences with V and J called. Missing clones are a known gap in these copies; in checked studies unresolved V genes cover under half, and the rest lacks a known reason. For this sample there are around 180,000 clones; 85% to 90% appear just once. In total, the top ten clones hold 4.9% of the sample. CDR1 MNHEY and CDR2 SVGAGI were looked up in the germline V gene. V is reduced by 4 bases and J by 8 bases, leaving a spacing of 11 bases between them. Inclusive of the bounding cysteine and phenylalanine, the CDR3 is 12 residues long. Of all the DNA, just the CDR3 is kept, 36 bases in frame from base 1. A note on this clone: There is no known antigen for this receptor. The sample holds no much larger clone one base away, and base qualities are not on file.

Sequencing was performed on blood. The chain is encoded by TRBV6-5 joined to TRBJ1-1, with the D gene too uncertain to name. The TCR sequence derives from a young woman in good health. The nucleotide sequence is TGTGCCAGCAGTTCCGTCGGACGGGAAGCTTTCTTT. It specifies CASSSVGREAFF.